This TCR beta chain appears in the sequencing data of a study of cytomegalovirus exposure and HLA in healthy donors. Study observations and caveats: TCR sequences were mostly rare, though some public TCRs occurred in many donors. Researchers counted over 150 TCR beta chains as cytomegalovirus-associated. The CMV antigen specificity of a few CMV-associated chains was confirmed through in vitro analysis. That first-cohort TCR clusters tended to co-occur in the 95 to 150 validation repertoires was found in a later analysis.

The CDR3 consists of 14 residues. Trimming removed 0 bases at V and 1 base at J, with 6 bases between. A remark on this clone: Its antigen is unknown.

This table comes from immunoSEQ multiplex PCR, and its TCRdb copy is limited to in-frame clones, with some not included. The sample lists approximately 120,000 clones; roughly nine tenths were seen once. The chain is built from TRBV23-1 and TRBJ2-5, with D hard to call. TRBV23-1 is classed as an ORF, of uncertain function. The sample comprised PBMCs. The receptor's source is a woman aged 18-29 years in good health and CMV-seronegative. The DNA of the CDR3 is TGCGCCAGCAGTCAATCTGGCTTCCAAGAGACCCAGTACTTC. This gives the protein CASSQSGFQETQYF.